The sequence of this T cell receptor (beta chain) was determined in a study of metastatic and nonmetastatic thyroid tumors. Whole-study context: Comparison of repertoires was carried out across blood and tumor or nodule tissue from malignant and benign thyroid patients.

Patients were all untreated before their thyroid surgery. In the authors' workflow: Clinicopathological groups differed in CDR3, with these differences serving to build a distant-metastasis classifier for papillary thyroid cancer. TCRdb re-analyzed the PCR reads through MiXCR. The V and J calls and clone size come from TCRdb's table, not from the authors' own analysis. The sample yields roughly 89,000 clones, 12% seen once. At least ten counts were recorded for this clone. Its antigen is as yet unknown. Findings and limits, study-wide: Malignant thyroid tumors reportedly exceeded benign nodules significantly in TCR beta diversity, with the difference appearing in blood and tumor.

The sample consisted of tumor tissue. The clonotype was recovered from a female donor with papillary thyroid cancer or a benign thyroid nodule (not recorded which). Some clones in this sample may be carry-over from other donors' samples.

This chain's CDR3 is CAISESMAQGTEAFF. The CDR3 DNA reads TGTGCCATCAGTGAGTCCATGGCACAGGGCACTGAAGCTTTCTTT. The chain links TRBV10-3 to TRBJ1-1; weak D call: TRBD1 (6 bases). CDR1 is ENHRY and CDR2 is SYGVKD in the germline V gene. V gave up 0 bases and J gave up 4 bases, with 12 bases separating them. CDR3 size: 15 residues.